The rows below give T cell receptor beta chains drawn from one sample of a study of neurological immune-mediated disorders. TCRdb processed the 5' RACE reads anew with MiXCR; each CDR3 protein has one entry. The table shows tens of thousands of distinct CDR3 sequences, with 4% occurring only once. Specimen: CD4+ T cells from blood. The receptors originated from a woman aged 40 to 50 with multiple sclerosis. Each CDR3 is given with its conserved first and last residue. Each record gives: CDR3 DNA, CDR3 protein, clone size, D gene, J gene, V gene. A D gene is named only where the DNA matches it firmly. Clone size reads once, few, many, or a class if the clone is expanded.

DNA: TGCGCCAGCAGCCCGTCACTAGCGGGGGGCCAATACGAGCAGTACTTC; CDR3: CASSPSLAGGQYEQYF; size: many; D: TRBD2; J: TRBJ2-7; V: TRBV5-1
DNA: TGCGCCAGCAGCTTGGAGGGGAGGACTGGAAACACCATATATTTT; CDR3: CASSLEGRTGNTIYF; size: many; D: -; J: TRBJ1-3; V: TRBV5-1
DNA: TGTGCCAGCTCAACACCGGGACGTATGGCTGAAAAACTGTTTTTT; CDR3: CASSTPGRMAEKLFF; size: many; D: -; J: TRBJ1-4; V: TRBV5-5
DNA: TGCGCCAGCAGCACACAAGAGACCCAGTACTTC; CDR3: CASSTQETQYF; size: many; D: -; J: TRBJ2-5; V: TRBV5-1
DNA: TGTGCCAGCAGCCAAGTAACAGGGGTCCCAGATACGCAGTATTTT; CDR3: CASSQVTGVPDTQYF; size: many; D: TRBD1; J: TRBJ2-3; V: TRBV3-1
DNA: TGTGCCAGCAGCCGTGGACGGTGGAATCAGCCCCAGCATTTT; CDR3: CASSRGRWNQPQHF; size: many; D: -; J: TRBJ1-5; V: TRBV12-3/TRBV12-4
DNA: TGCGCCAGCAGCCCGACTCCGAGCACCGGGGAGCTGTTTTTT; CDR3: CASSPTPSTGELFF; size: many; D: -; J: TRBJ2-2; V: TRBV5-1
DNA: TGTGCCAGCAGTGCGACAGGGGGCAATCAGCCCCAGCATTTT; CDR3: CASSATGGNQPQHF; size: many; D: TRBD1; J: TRBJ1-5; V: TRBV2
DNA: TGTGCCATCAGTGAGTCGGCGGGGAACTACAATGAGCAGTTCTTC; CDR3: CAISESAGNYNEQFF; size: many; D: -; J: TRBJ2-1; V: TRBV10-3
DNA: TGTGCCAGCAGCCAGGGGGCTCGGAACACCATATATTTT; CDR3: CASSQGARNTIYF; size: many; D: -; J: TRBJ1-3; V: TRBV14
DNA: TGCGCCAGTTCTTGGGGGACGGGGGCCCAGTACTTC; CDR3: CASSWGTGAQYF; size: many; D: -; J: TRBJ2-5; V: TRBV5-1
DNA: TGCAGTGCAACAAGGGGACAGGGGATCTACGAGCAGTACTTC; CDR3: CSATRGQGIYEQYF; size: many; D: TRBD1; J: TRBJ2-7; V: TRBV20-1
DNA: TGTGCCAGCAGCGCCCGGATCAAATCGAACACTGAAGCTTTCTTT; CDR3: CASSARIKSNTEAFF; size: many; D: -; J: TRBJ1-1; V: TRBV5-5
DNA: TGCAGTGCTGTCAGGACAGGGGCGAGCTACGAGCAGTACTTC; CDR3: CSAVRTGASYEQYF; size: many; D: TRBD1; J: TRBJ2-7; V: TRBV20-1
DNA: TGTGCCAGCAGCTACTGGTCTCCACGGGGCAAAAATTCACCCCTCCACTTT; CDR3: CASSYWSPRGKNSPLHF; size: many; D: -; J: TRBJ1-6; V: TRBV7-9
DNA: TGTGCCAGCAGCCGGGGCCCACCGGGACAGGGGGGGTTCAATGAGCAGTTCTTC; CDR3: CASSRGPPGQGGFNEQFF; size: many; D: TRBD1; J: TRBJ2-1; V: TRBV14
DNA: TGTGCCAGCAGTCGCGGGACAGGCGTCTCCTACGAGCAGTACTTC; CDR3: CASSRGTGVSYEQYF; size: many; D: TRBD1; J: TRBJ2-7; V: TRBV27
DNA: TGCGCCAGCAGCCAGCTTGAGACCCAGTACTTC; CDR3: CASSQLETQYF; size: many; D: -; J: TRBJ2-5; V: TRBV5-1
DNA: TGCGCCAGCAGCAGGGACAGGGGGAACTATGGCTACACCTTC; CDR3: CASSRDRGNYGYTF; size: many; D: TRBD1; J: TRBJ1-2; V: TRBV5-1
DNA: TGCGCCAGCAGCTTGGGACAGGGATCTATGGCTTTCTTT; CDR3: CASSLGQGSMAFF; size: many; D: TRBD1; J: TRBJ1-1; V: TRBV5-1
DNA: TGTGCCAGCAGTCGACGGACAGGGAGAGGCTACACCTTC; CDR3: CASSRRTGRGYTF; size: many; D: TRBD1; J: TRBJ1-2; V: TRBV27
DNA: TGTGCCAGCAGCCAGTACAGCTACAATCAGCCCCAGCATTTT; CDR3: CASSQYSYNQPQHF; size: many; D: -; J: TRBJ1-5; V: TRBV3-1
DNA: TGTGCCAGCAGCCGACTGGGGTCTGAAGCTTTCTTT; CDR3: CASSRLGSEAFF; size: many; D: -; J: TRBJ1-1; V: TRBV3-1
DNA: TGTGCCAGCAGCCTGGAACGAGAAACGTACAATGAGCAGTTCTTC; CDR3: CASSLERETYNEQFF; size: many; D: -; J: TRBJ2-1; V: TRBV6-5
DNA: TGTGCCAGCAATGACGGGGGGTCTAGAGATGAGCAGTTCTTC; CDR3: CASNDGGSRDEQFF; size: many; D: TRBD2; J: TRBJ2-1; V: TRBV25-1
DNA: TGCAGCACAAAGGCCAGAGGGTACACTGAAGCTTTCTTT; CDR3: CSTKARGYTEAFF; size: many; D: -; J: TRBJ1-1; V: TRBV29-1
DNA: TGCGCCAGCAGCTTGGCTGCCGGGGGTCTCTACGAGCAGTACTTC; CDR3: CASSLAAGGLYEQYF; size: many; D: -; J: TRBJ2-7; V: TRBV5-1
DNA: TGTGCCAGCAGTTTGGGACTAGACAGGGGTGGCTACACCTTC; CDR3: CASSLGLDRGGYTF; size: many; D: TRBD1; J: TRBJ1-2; V: TRBV27
DNA: TGTGCCACCAGTGCCAGCGGGACTCATTCATCCTACGAGCAGTACTTC; CDR3: CATSASGTHSSYEQYF; size: many; D: TRBD2; J: TRBJ2-7; V: TRBV24-1
DNA: TGCGCCAGCAGCCCCCAGGGAATCGGAGAGACCCAGTACTTC; CDR3: CASSPQGIGETQYF; size: many; D: -; J: TRBJ2-5; V: TRBV5-1
DNA: TGTGCCAGCAGTTACGATGCAGCATACTCCTACGAGCAGTACTTC; CDR3: CASSYDAAYSYEQYF; size: many; D: -; J: TRBJ2-7; V: TRBV6-2/TRBV6-3
DNA: TGTGCCAGCAGCTTGGTAGCGGGGGCTCGCAGCTCCTACGAGCAGTACTTC; CDR3: CASSLVAGARSSYEQYF; size: many; D: TRBD2; J: TRBJ2-7; V: TRBV7-2
DNA: TGTGCCAGCAGTTGGGACTACCGAGGGGAGCAGTTCTTC; CDR3: CASSWDYRGEQFF; size: many; D: TRBD2; J: TRBJ2-1; V: TRBV6-2/TRBV6-3
DNA: TGCAGCGGCCAGACAGACAACTATGGCTACACCTTC; CDR3: CSGQTDNYGYTF; size: many; D: -; J: TRBJ1-2; V: TRBV29-1
DNA: TGCGCCAGCAGCCTCCTCGGCCTTCTCGGCGGGTCTGGGGCCAACGTCCTGACTTTC; CDR3: CASSLLGLLGGSGANVLTF; size: many; D: -; J: TRBJ2-6; V: TRBV4-1
DNA: TGCAGTGCTTTGGGATCCGACGGTGGGACGTATGGCTACACCTTC; CDR3: CSALGSDGGTYGYTF; size: many; D: -; J: TRBJ1-2; V: TRBV20-1
DNA: TGTGCCAGCAGCTTACTGGGGAGGATGAACACTGAAGCTTTCTTT; CDR3: CASSLLGRMNTEAFF; size: many; D: -; J: TRBJ1-1; V: TRBV7-8
DNA: TGTGCCAGCAGCCCCTCCTCACCGCCGGGACTAGCGGGGGGGACACACGGGCAGTACTTC; CDR3: CASSPSSPPGLAGGTHGQYF; size: once; D: TRBD2; J: TRBJ2-7; V: TRBV11-2
DNA: TGTGCCAGCAGTTACTCGAGGGGGTTGCAGGAGACCCAGTACTTC; CDR3: CASSYSRGLQETQYF; size: many; D: -; J: TRBJ2-5; V: TRBV6-7
DNA: TGCAGTGCTAGAAAGTCTAGCGGGGACCCGGAGACCCAGTACTTC; CDR3: CSARKSSGDPETQYF; size: many; D: TRBD2; J: TRBJ2-5; V: TRBV20-1
DNA: TGTGCCAGTAGTAGAAGTAATCAGCCCCAGCATTTT; CDR3: CASSRSNQPQHF; size: many; D: -; J: TRBJ1-5; V: TRBV19
DNA: TGTGCCAGCAGTTACGCCAAAGGGGGGTTACGCGATACGCAGTATTTT; CDR3: CASSYAKGGLRDTQYF; size: many; D: -; J: TRBJ2-3; V: TRBV6-6
DNA: TGCGCCAGCACCCTAAACTTGAACACTGAAGCTTTCTTT; CDR3: CASTLNLNTEAFF; size: many; D: -; J: TRBJ1-1; V: TRBV5-1
DNA: TGTGCCAGCAGTGGAACATATAATTCACCCCTCCACTTT; CDR3: CASSGTYNSPLHF; size: many; D: -; J: TRBJ1-6; V: TRBV25-1
DNA: TGTGCCAGTAGTATTCCCCCTCTCGTAACCTCCTACAATGAGCAGTTCTTC; CDR3: CASSIPPLVTSYNEQFF; size: many; D: -; J: TRBJ2-1; V: TRBV19
DNA: TGTGCCAGCAGTGATATTATTCGAGGAGCGGGGGGCCTCACAGATACGCAGTATTTT; CDR3: CASSDIIRGAGGLTDTQYF; size: many; D: TRBD2; J: TRBJ2-3; V: TRBV6-1
DNA: TGCAGTGCTAGAGATTGGCGTAGAAACACTGAAGCTTTCTTT; CDR3: CSARDWRRNTEAFF; size: many; D: -; J: TRBJ1-1; V: TRBV20-1
DNA: TGCAGTGCTAGAGATCCCACAGGGGGCGATGAGCAGTTCTTC; CDR3: CSARDPTGGDEQFF; size: many; D: TRBD1; J: TRBJ2-1; V: TRBV20-1
DNA: TGCGCCAGCAGCGGGGACGGGGGGGGGCCTTACAATGAGCAGTTCTTC; CDR3: CASSGDGGGPYNEQFF; size: many; D: TRBD2; J: TRBJ2-1; V: TRBV5-1